Presented here are 26 T cell receptor beta chains from one specimen sequenced in a study of blood T cell repertoires in COVID-19. Assay: immunoSEQ multiplex PCR; the TCRdb copy retains only in-frame clones and omits some. The table lists roughly 230,000 clones, 65% to 85% of them singletons, with approximately 4.7% in the top ten. The sequencing input was peripheral blood. Every receptor here comes from a middle-aged man with active or convalescent COVID-19.

The chain links TRBV3-1 (or the pseudogene TRBV3-2) to TRBJ2-1, with TRBD1 matching over 10 bases. This CDR3 spans 15 amino acids. V lost 4 bases to trimming and J lost 4 bases; unmatched junction nucleotides: 4. CDR1 is LGHDT and CDR2 is YNNKEL in the germline V gene (reference sequence). CDR3 residues: CASSRQGAGYNEQFF. Written as DNA, the CDR3 is TGTGCCAGCAGCCGACAGGGGGCGGGATACAATGAGCAGTTCTTC.

This chain connects TRBV19 to TRBJ2-2; D is unresolved. From germline, CDR1 is LNHDA and CDR2 SQIVND (reference sequence). Trimming removed 4 bases at V and 5 bases at J, with 14 bases between. The CDR3 totals 15 residues. The CDR3 DNA sequence: TGTGCCAGTAGTAACCACCAGTCCTTAACCGGGGAGCTGTTTTTT. This translates into CASSNHQSLTGELFF.

V usage is TRBV5-5 and J usage is TRBJ1-1, with D hard to call. The CDR3 spans 12 residues. Trimming took 1 base from V and 7 from J, leaving 8 bases between them. Germline assignment: CDR1 SGHKS and CDR2 YYEKEE (reference sequence). In nucleotides, the CDR3 is TGTGCCAGCAGCTTGTATTTTAATGAAGCTTTCTTT. Residues: CASSLYFNEAFF.

In regard to this clone: The sample contains more than one DNA sequence encoding this CDR3. V usage is TRBV24-1 and J usage is TRBJ2-2; 10 positions agree with TRBD1. The CDR3 covers 15 residues. The germline CDR1 and CDR2 sequences are KGHDR and SFDVKD. Unmatched junction bases numbered 1, after V lost 1 base and J lost 6 bases. CDR3 sequence reads: CATSDFGQGAGELFF. The CDR3 DNA sequence: TGTGCCACCAGTGATTTTGGACAGGGGGCCGGGGAGCTGTTTTTT.

The gene calls are TRBV27 and TRBJ1-2; the D gene is possibly TRBD1 (5 bases). Trimming removed 7 bases from V and 4 bases from J, with 16 bases in between. Germline V gives CDR1 MNHEY, CDR2 SMNVEV (reference sequence). The CDR3 runs 14 residues. The CDR3 sequence is CASIIQPGSYGYTF. As DNA, the CDR3 is TGTGCCAGCATCATCCAACCAGGGTCCTATGGCTACACCTTC.

The chain employs TRBV20-1 and TRBJ2-5, with 7 nucleotides matching TRBD1. This CDR3 has 12 amino acids. With 3 bases clipped from V and 4 bases from J, the junction kept 2 bases outside the gene matches. Germline V gives CDR1 DFQATT, CDR2 SNEGSKA (reference sequence). The CDR3 loop is CSASYRGETQYF. Written as DNA, the CDR3 is TGCAGTGCTAGTTACAGGGGAGAGACCCAGTACTTC.

Concerning this clone itself: Sequence at one end of the junction differs from germline and may be a read error. The chain recombines TRBV5-1 with TRBJ2-7; TRBD1 agrees at 8 bases. Germline assignment: CDR1 SGHRS and CDR2 YFSETQ. This CDR3 region has 14 residues. The DNA for the CDR3 is TGCGCCAGCAGCCACAGGGGGGAACCCTACGAGCGGTACTTC. Protein product: CASSHRGEPYERYF.

The gene calls are TRBV6-5 and TRBJ2-6; weak D call: TRBD2 (5 bases). This CDR3 is built from 13 residues. V was pared by 2 bases and J by 11 bases, with 10 bases between. Germline V gene lookup returns CDR1 MNHEY and CDR2 SVGAGI. Here the CDR3 reads CASSYLRRDVLTF. CDR3 in DNA: TGTGCCAGCAGTTACCTGAGGCGGGACGTCCTGACTTTC.

The gene calls are TRBV19 and TRBJ1-1; D possibly corresponds to TRBD1 (6 bases). Germline CDR1 is LNHDA and CDR2 is SQIVND (reference sequence). The CDR3 length is 13 residues. V lost 5 bases, J lost 5 bases, and 12 bases lay in between. The CDR3 bases are TGTGCCAGTAGTGAGCAGGGGAATACTGAAGCTTTCTTT. Encoded protein: CASSEQGNTEAFF.

The rearrangement joins TRBV5-8 to TRBJ1-5; D gene ambiguous. Germline CDR1 and CDR2: SGHTS and YDEGEE. The V end lost 0 bases, the J end lost 0 bases, and 4 bases lay between the germline ends. This CDR3 contains 14 residues. The CDR3 region is CASSLGVSNQPQHF. For the CDR3, the DNA is TGTGCCAGCAGCTTGGGCGTTAGCAATCAGCCCCAGCATTTT.

This clone was counted a few times. The J gene is TRBJ1-2, the V gene TRBV13, with no clear D. This CDR3 spans 11 amino acids. Germline V gene lookup returns CDR1 PRHDT and CDR2 FYEKMQ (reference sequence). The ends were cut back, 9 bases at V and 4 bases at J, with 9 bases in the middle. CDR3 DNA: TGTGCCAGGCTGGAGGGCTATGGCTACACCTTC. Translation: CARLEGYGYTF.

This CDR3 reads CASSLADQPQHF. For the CDR3, the DNA is TGTGCCAGCAGCTTGGCAGATCAGCCCCAGCATTTT. The chain carries TRBV7-2 and TRBJ1-5; no reliable D call. From germline, CDR1 is SGHTA and CDR2 FQGNSA. The CDR3 contains 12 residues. The germline V and J ends were trimmed by 3 bases and 5 bases, with 5 bases remaining between them.

J is TRBJ1-1 and V is TRBV21-1; the D call TRBD1 from the table was never checked on the DNA. TRBV21-1 is a listed pseudogene. The CDR3 spans 15 residues. CDR3 loop: CASSGQSPVNTEAFF. The DNA of the CDR3 is TGTGCCAGCAGCGGACAGTCCCCGGTCAACACTGAAGCTTTCTTT.

The rearrangement joins TRBV7-3 to TRBJ2-7; 7 nucleotides agree with TRBD1. The CDR3 contains 14 residues. V shed 5 bases and J 4 bases; nucleotides not matched to a gene: 8. Germline loops: CDR1 SGHTA, CDR2 FQGTGA. CDR3 coding DNA: TGTGCCAGCAGCGCGACGGGACAGATTTACGAGCAGTACTTC. Its translation: CASSATGQIYEQYF.

The table lists this clone with a few counts. The chain links TRBV19 to TRBJ2-7; perhaps TRBD2 as D (5 bases). This CDR3 region has 11 residues. Germline CDR1 reads LNHDA; CDR2 reads SQIVND (reference sequence). The V and J ends lost 5 bases and 5 bases respectively, with 7 bases between them. CDR3 loop: CASSRENEQYF. The CDR3 coding sequence is TGTGCCAGTAGTCGGGAAAACGAGCAGTACTTC.

The genes are TRBV6-2 or TRBV6-3 and TRBJ2-4; 7 bases map to TRBD1. There are 15 residues in the CDR3. The V segment lost 1 base and the J segment 9 bases; nucleotides outside the gene matches: 9. Germline values: CDR1 MNHEY, CDR2 SVGEGT. The CDR3 DNA reads TGTGCCAGCAGTTACTTGCAGACAGGGTTCGGCATTCAGTACTTC. Translating gives CASSYLQTGFGIQYF.

The rearrangement links TRBV7-2 to TRBJ1-6; 8 bases agree with TRBD1. With V trimmed by 3 bases and J by 11 bases, 3 bases remained unmatched. Germline lookup yields CDR1 SGHTA and CDR2 FQGNSA. CDR3 length equals 13 residues. CDR3 DNA sequence: TGTGCCAGCAGCTTGACAGGGGCAACACCCCTCCACTTT. Translating it yields CASSLTGATPLHF. Based on the CDR3 plus reference TRBV7-2 and TRBJ1-6, the full variable domain is GAGVSQSPSNKVTEKGKDVELRCDPISGHTALYWYRQSLGQGLEFLIYFQGNSAPDKSGLPSDRFSAERTGGSVSTLTIQRTQQEDSAVYLCASSLTGATPLHFGNGTRLTVT.

This sequence joins TRBV21-1 and TRBJ1-1; the DNA was not used to check the table's D call, TRBD1. TRBV21-1 is classified as a pseudogene. This CDR3 comprises 15 residues. The CDR3 reads CASSKGSGFRYLAFF. The CDR3 region has the DNA TGTGCCAGCAGCAAAGGCTCAGGGTTCCGATATTTGGCTTTCTTT.

The chain carries TRBV4-1 and TRBJ2-7, with 11 nucleotides matching TRBD1. Germline V lookup: CDR1 MGHRA, CDR2 YSYEKL. The CDR3 is 14 amino acids. V shed 4 bases and J 7 bases; nucleotides not matched to a gene: 6. The CDR3 region has the DNA TGCGCCAGCAGCCTGGGACAGGGGGTCGAGGAGCAGTACTTC. This codes for CASSLGQGVEEQYF.

The J gene is TRBJ2-7, the V gene TRBV30; unclear D gene. V lost 0 bases and J lost 3, with 6 bases in between. The CDR3 runs 12 residues. Germline CDR1 is GTSNPN and CDR2 is SVGIG (reference sequence). The CDR3 here is CAWSVSSYEQYF. The CDR3 DNA sequence: TGTGCCTGGAGTGTATCGAGCTACGAGCAGTACTTC.

By share, this clone ranks as medium-sized. The V call is TRBV18, the J call TRBJ1-5; 7 bases align to TRBD1. This CDR3 comprises 15 residues. After removal of 6 bases from V and 4 bases from J, the junction contained 9 bases not matched to a gene. Germline assignment: CDR1 KGHSH and CDR2 LQKENI. Here the CDR3 reads CASSPTGTENQPQHF. CDR3 nucleotide sequence: TGTGCCAGCTCGCCCACCGGGACAGAAAATCAGCCCCAGCATTTT.

This chain links TRBV27 with TRBJ2-1; 12 bases map to TRBD2. The germline V gene encodes CDR1 MNHEY and CDR2 SMNVEV (reference sequence). V was clipped by 4 bases and J by 3 bases; unmatched bases: 1. The CDR3 sequence is 15 residues long. The CDR3 here is CASSSSGGVYNEQFF. DNA of the CDR3: TGTGCCAGCAGTTCTAGCGGGGGGGTCTACAATGAGCAGTTCTTC.

The chain has TRBV6-5 and TRBJ2-1; D may be TRBD2 (6 bases). This CDR3 spans 15 amino acids. Trimming removed 7 bases from V and 0 bases from J, with 13 bases in between. The germline CDR1 and CDR2 sequences are MNHEY and SVGAGI. This chain's CDR3 is CASTSLASSYNEQFF. The DNA for the CDR3 is TGTGCCAGCACCTCACTAGCCAGCTCCTACAATGAGCAGTTCTTC.

V gene TRBV6-4 combines with J gene TRBJ1-2; D perhaps matches TRBD1 (6 bases). This CDR3 is built from 15 residues. Germline V gives CDR1 MRHNA, CDR2 SNTAGT. V was trimmed by 5 bases and J by 5 bases, leaving 18 bases between them. The CDR3 is CASSSGSRGWYGYTF. In DNA form, the CDR3 reads TGTGCCAGCAGTTCTGGCAGCAGGGGATGGTATGGCTACACCTTC.

A note on this clone: The same CDR3 can be traced to other DNA sequences in this sample. V usage is TRBV30 and J usage is TRBJ1-2, with 8 bases aligning to TRBD1. There are 13 residues in the CDR3. CDR1 is GTSNPN, CDR2 SVGIG, per germline (reference sequence). Trimming removed 3 bases from V and 7 bases from J; junction bases left unmatched: 7. The CDR3 spells CAWSVGTGGGYTF. DNA for the CDR3: TGTGCCTGGAGCGTTGGGACAGGAGGTGGCTACACCTTC.

V gene TRBV7-8 combines with J gene TRBJ2-7; TRBD1 aligns across 7 bases. This CDR3 has 15 amino acids. V dropped 4 bases and J dropped 3; count of bases not matched to a gene: 9. Per the germline V gene, CDR1 is SGHVS and CDR2 is FQNEAQ. The CDR3 bases are TGTGCCAGCAGCTGGCGACAGGGCGTAGGCTACGAGCAGTACTTC. Its protein product is CASSWRQGVGYEQYF.